The 21 T cell receptor beta chains given below trace back to one sample, sequenced in a study of T cell changes during pregnancy in multiple sclerosis (dated by TCRdb to the late 2010s). Library preparation was by the immunoSEQ multiplex PCR assay. TCRdb provides this immuneACCESS table in a form limited to in-frame rearrangements. Some clones are lacking; in checked studies, under half of them reflect an unresolved V gene, and why the rest are absent is not known. This sample holds about 40,000 clones; about 91% were observed only once. The ten most abundant clones make up 0.5% of the sample. Here the sequenced sample was CD4+ T cells from peripheral blood mononuclear cells, taken in the second trimester of pregnancy. The receptors were sampled from a female donor in good health, enrolled as a control in a pregnancy study.

CDR3 bases: TGTGCCAGCAGCGGAAGCGGGCGGGTTTCGGGGGAGACCCAGTACTTC. It encodes CASSGSGRVSGETQYF. The genes are TRBV9 and TRBJ2-5; a possible D gene is TRBD2 (6 bases). CDR1 SGDLS and CDR2 YYNGEE come from the germline V gene. The V and J ends lost 3 bases and 5 bases respectively, with 20 bases between them. The CDR3 is made up of 16 amino acids.

This rearrangement joins TRBV7-8 to TRBJ2-1, with TRBD2 matching 10 bases. The CDR3 length is 15 residues. V lost 8 bases and J lost 6; bases outside the gene matches: 10. The V gene's germline CDR1 is SGHVS and CDR2 FQNEAQ. CDR3 in amino acids: CASRPPGLATNEQFF. The CDR3 bases are TGTGCCAGCCGCCCGCCGGGACTAGCGACCAATGAGCAGTTCTTC. The complete variable domain, with remaining parts taken from reference TRBV7-8 and TRBJ2-1, reads GAGVSQSPRYKVAKRGQDVALRCDPISGHVSLFWYQQALGQGPEFLTYFQNEAQLDKSGLPSDRFFAERPEGSVSTLKIQRTQQEDSAVYLCASRPPGLATNEQFFGPGTRLTVL.

The V gene is TRBV27, the J gene TRBJ1-5; D perhaps matches TRBD1 (5 bases). The germline V and J ends were trimmed by 5 bases and 6 bases, with 14 bases remaining between them. Germline V gene sequence: CDR1 MNHEY, CDR2 SMNVEV (reference sequence). The CDR3 has 14 amino acids. The CDR3 DNA follows: TGTGCCAGCAGTAGTCTGTCGACAGTTCAGCCCCAGCATTTT. It specifies CASSSLSTVQPQHF.

The chain joins TRBV20-1 to TRBJ2-1; D is undetermined. The CDR3 sequence is 11 residues long. The germline V gene has CDR1 DFQATT and CDR2 SNEGSKA (reference sequence). The germline V and J ends were trimmed by 6 bases and 3 bases, with 6 bases remaining between them. DNA of the CDR3: TGCAGTGCCCCTAGCTACAATGAGCAGTTCTTC. This codes for CSAPSYNEQFF.

This sequence joins TRBV19 and TRBJ2-7; 11 bases fit TRBD2. The germline gives CDR1 LNHDA, CDR2 SQIVND (reference sequence). V shed 6 bases, J shed 7 bases, and the junction held 14 bases outside the gene matches. This CDR3 spans 16 amino acids. As DNA, the CDR3 is TGTGCCAGTAGCCAACAATTAGCGGGAGGGGTCTTTGAGCAGTACTTC. Encoded protein: CASSQQLAGGVFEQYF.

The J gene is TRBJ1-4, the V gene TRBV18; D unclear. This CDR3 contains 15 residues. Germline V gene lookup returns CDR1 KGHSH and CDR2 LQKENI. V lost 6 bases and J 0 bases, leaving 11 bases between the germline ends. The DNA of the CDR3 is TGTGCCAGCTCTCCCCGGAGCCCAACTAATGAAAAACTGTTTTTT. It translates to CASSPRSPTNEKLFF. Full variable domain (outside the CDR3, taken from reference TRBV18 and TRBJ1-4): NAGVMQNPRHLVRRRGQEARLRCSPMKGHSHVYWYRQLPEEGLKFMVYLQKENIIDESGMPKERFSAEFPKEGPSILRIQQVVRGDSAAYFCASSPRSPTNEKLFFGSGTQLSVL.

This chain connects TRBV18 to TRBJ2-1; 10 bases are a match to TRBD2. The CDR3 covers 16 residues. V dropped 0 bases and J dropped 9; count of bases not matched to a gene: 8. Germline V CDR1 and CDR2: KGHSH, LQKENI. The CDR3 bases are TGTGCCAGCTCACCACCGGGACTAGCGATATTACTTGAGCAGTTCTTC. Its translation is CASSPPGLAILLEQFF.

This sequence joins TRBV11-2 and TRBJ2-1, with D unclear. The V gene lost 0 bases and the J gene lost 10 bases, with 10 bases spanning the gap. The V gene's germline CDR1 is SGHAT and CDR2 FQNNGV. CDR3 length: 13 residues. The CDR3 DNA reads TGTGCCAGCAGCTTAGATCTTAGCCGGGAGCAGTTCTTC. This translates into CASSLDLSREQFF.

The V call is TRBV5-5, the J call TRBJ1-1, with D tentatively TRBD1 (6 bases). Trimming pared 6 bases from V and 1 base from J, leaving 19 bases between. Germline loops: CDR1 SGHKS, CDR2 YYEKEE (reference sequence). This CDR3 comprises 16 residues. CDR3 in amino acids: CASTLPLTGENTEAFF. For the CDR3, the DNA is TGTGCCAGCACCCTACCCTTGACAGGAGAGAACACTGAAGCTTTCTTT.

J is TRBJ2-7 and V is TRBV28; 9 bases are a match to TRBD1. Germline lookup yields CDR1 MDHEN and CDR2 SYDVKM. This CDR3 comprises 18 residues. V lost 7 bases to trimming and J lost 4 bases; unmatched junction nucleotides: 20. DNA of the CDR3: TGTGCCAGCACGGGGGACAGGGACCGCGTCTTTGGGGAATACGAGCAGTACTTC. Amino acid sequence: CASTGDRDRVFGEYEQYF.

Note on this clone: Within the sample, other DNA sequences also encode this same CDR3. The DNA for the CDR3 is TGTGCCAGCAGTTACTCGAGGGTTTACAATGAGCAGTTCTTC. This gives the protein CASSYSRVYNEQFF. The gene calls are TRBV6-6 and TRBJ2-1; a possible D gene is TRBD2 (5 bases). The CDR3 is made up of 14 amino acids. Germline CDR1 is MNHNY and CDR2 is SVGAGI (reference sequence). The V gene lost 0 bases and the J gene lost 4 bases, with 7 bases spanning the gap.

The chain joins TRBV5-4 to TRBJ2-5, with 8 bases identical to TRBD2. The CDR3 covers 17 residues. Germline values: CDR1 SGHNT, CDR2 YYREEE (reference sequence). The trim removed 4 bases at V and 4 bases at J, leaving 15 bases unmatched. This CDR3 reads CASSPRPGLGTGETQYF. CDR3 bases: TGTGCCAGCAGCCCAAGGCCGGGACTAGGAACGGGAGAGACCCAGTACTTC.

This clone was detected only once. The chain combines TRBV6-1 with TRBJ2-7, with TRBD2 identical over 8 bases. CDR3 size: 18 residues. The V gene's germline CDR1 is MNHNS and CDR2 SASEGT. Germline trimming cut 4 bases from V and 1 base from J; bases unmatched to any gene: 15. In DNA, the CDR3 is TGTGCCAGCAGTGCGTTTATTGCTAGCGGGTCCTCATCCTACGAGCAGTACTTC. Protein sequence: CASSAFIASGSSSYEQYF.

The rearrangement joins TRBV4-3 to TRBJ2-2, with D tentatively TRBD2 (6 bases). Germline assignment: CDR1 LGHNA and CDR2 YSLEER. The CDR3 length is 18 residues. Trimming stripped 1 base from V and 5 bases from J, with 20 bases between. CDR3 region: CASSQGPPTSMRTGELFF. CDR3 in DNA: TGCGCCAGCAGCCAAGGACCCCCAACTAGCATGAGGACCGGGGAGCTGTTTTTT.

The CDR3 reads CATGDRGNQPQHF. The CDR3 nucleotides are TGTGCCACCGGGGACAGGGGGAATCAGCCCCAGCATTTT. The J gene is TRBJ1-5, the V gene TRBV2; TRBD1 matches at 11 bases. V shed 10 bases, J shed 4 bases, and the junction held 3 bases outside the gene matches. CDR1 is SNHLY, CDR2 FYNNEI, per germline. The length of the CDR3 is 13 residues.

The chain employs TRBV6-1 and TRBJ1-1; D is unclear. V lost 4 bases and J 10 bases, leaving 13 bases between the germline ends. Germline values: CDR1 MNHNS, CDR2 SASEGT. The CDR3 sequence is 12 residues long. The CDR3 bases are TGTGCCAGCAGTGCGCTTGGGTCGGGAGCTTTCTTT. It encodes CASSALGSGAFF.

The chain combines TRBV7-2 with TRBJ1-2; 9 nucleotides align to TRBD1. This CDR3 has 14 residues. Germline values: CDR1 SGHTA, CDR2 FQGNSA. The ends lost 5 bases at V and 4 bases at J; junction bases unmatched: 5. The DNA of the CDR3 is TGTGCCAGCAGCCTACAGACAGGGGGCTATGGCTACACCTTC. Residues: CASSLQTGGYGYTF.

V usage is TRBV2 and J usage is TRBJ2-7, with 9 bases lining up with TRBD1. Germline V CDR1 and CDR2: SNHLY, FYNNEI. This CDR3 is 14 amino acids long. Trimming took 10 bases from V and 3 from J; bases not matched to a gene: 10. The CDR3 nucleotides are TGTGCCACCGCTCGGGACAGGGATCTCTACGAGCAGTACTTC. Its translation: CATARDRDLYEQYF.

The rearrangement links TRBV19 to TRBJ1-2; D perhaps matches TRBD1 (6 bases). The CDR3 contains 15 residues. V lost 11 bases and J lost 1, with 20 bases in between. Per germline, CDR1 LNHDA and CDR2 SQIVND (reference sequence). The CDR3 DNA reads TGTGCCTCCAGTAGGGGGGGGACTATTAACTATGGCTACACCTTC. Amino acid sequence: CASSRGGTINYGYTF.

The rearrangement joins TRBV6-6 to TRBJ1-2; 8 nucleotides align to TRBD1. J gave up 8 bases and V 0 bases, and 5 bases lay outside the gene matches. This CDR3 has 14 residues. The germline gives CDR1 MNHNY, CDR2 SVGAGI (reference sequence). The CDR3 sequence is CASSYSDRVGGYTF. CDR3 in DNA: TGTGCCAGCAGTTACTCGGACAGGGTGGGGGGCTACACCTTC.

The V call is TRBV10-3, the J call TRBJ2-7; TRBD1 aligns across 9 bases. V shed 3 bases, J shed 6 bases, and the junction held 6 bases outside the gene matches. This CDR3 is built from 14 residues. Germline V CDR1 and CDR2: ENHRY, SYGVKD. The CDR3 DNA sequence: TGTGCCATCAGTGATGGGGGGACAGGGATCGAGCAGTACTTC. The encoded protein is CAISDGGTGIEQYF.